This is a list of T cell receptor beta chains from one sample in a study of T-cell reconstitution after alpha-beta-depleted transplantation in children. TCRdb re-called the PCR reads with MiXCR, one entry per CDR3 protein. The repertoire holds just over 950,000 distinct CDR3 sequences, with about 29% as singletons. This material consisted of PBMCs, mostly from graft donor cells, taken 360 days after TCRalphabeta/CD19-depleted stem cell transplant. Receptors originate from a boy under two years old who had a stem cell transplant for SCID, so the T cells may come from the graft donor. Both conserved end residues are trimmed from each CDR3.

v_gene,j_gene,CDR3aa
TRBV24-1,TRBJ2-1,ATVGHTGNEQF
TRBV4-1,TRBJ2-5,ASSQASIRKVGTQY
TRBV7-8,TRBJ2-2,ASSLALTSGGVNTGELF
TRBV12-3/TRBV12-4,TRBJ2-1,ASTVPGLAGYNEQF
TRBV5-1,TRBJ2-4,ASSLGLAGGGAKNIQY
TRBV10-3,TRBJ2-1,AISKGLAGANEQF
TRBV2,TRBJ2-7,ASRQGAAEQY
TRBV20-1,TRBJ1-1,SARGRGRGTEAF
TRBV5-5,TRBJ2-1,ASSLAAGILPYNEQF
TRBV27,TRBJ2-1,ASRPATKSGNEQF
TRBV3-1,TRBJ2-3,ASSPAVTSLSADTQY
TRBV5-1,TRBJ2-5,ASSLGPHGAQY
TRBV5-1,TRBJ2-3,ASSSISRTDTQY
TRBV18,TRBJ2-7,ASRNRDYEQY
TRBV3-1,TRBJ2-2,ASTALLEGGTGELF
TRBV12-3/TRBV12-4,TRBJ2-4,ASSPGTGVKNIQY
TRBV4-1,TRBJ2-1,ASRWSGNEQF
TRBV2,TRBJ1-1,ASSTQVYTEAF
TRBV6-1,TRBJ2-1,ASSLGKIAGQSEQF
TRBV20-1,TRBJ2-1,SATGTDNEQF
TRBV12-3/TRBV12-4,TRBJ2-1,ASRSPDNEQF
TRBV7-2,TRBJ1-4,ASSKQGMSEKLF
TRBV29-1,TRBJ2-1,SVEEGIYNEQF
TRBV20-1,TRBJ2-5,SARTGLVGFQETQY
TRBV5-1,TRBJ2-3,ASSPTRVGEDTQY
TRBV12-3/TRBV12-4,TRBJ2-1,ASSLRAGGEQF